These T cell receptor beta chains were read from a single sample in a study of T cells after yellow fever vaccination. TCRdb recomputed calls from the 5' RACE reads with MiXCR, one row per CDR3 protein. The sample gives nearly 550,000 distinct CDR3 sequences, about 19% of which show up once; approximately 15% is in the top ten. This specimen was PBMCs, taken 15 days after the yellow fever booster vaccination. The receptors were gathered from a man aged 25 to 40 who received the YFV17D yellow fever vaccine. CDR3s include the opening cysteine and the closing phenylalanine or tryptophan. A D gene is named only where the DNA matches it firmly. Size tells how often a clone was seen (once, few, many) or the class of an expanded clone, and some rows leave it out.

V: TRBV5-1
J: TRBJ2-3
size: NA
D: NA
CDR3: CASSLYDPERGTDTQYF
DNA: TGCGCCAGCAGCTTGTACGACCCGGAGCGGGGCACAGATACGCAGTATTTT

V: TRBV20-1
J: TRBJ2-3
size: NA
D: TRBD2
CDR3: CSAGLAGARDTQYF
DNA: TGCAGTGCCGGACTAGCGGGAGCACGGGATACGCAGTATTTT

V: TRBV18
J: TRBJ1-1
size: many
D: NA
CDR3: CASSPSDGLSAFF
DNA: TGTGCCAGCTCACCCTCAGACGGGCTGTCAGCTTTCTTT

V: TRBV7-2
J: TRBJ2-7
size: NA
D: NA
CDR3: CASSPQQGLESYEQYF
DNA: TGTGCCAGCAGCCCCCAACAGGGTCTCGAGTCCTACGAGCAGTACTTC

V: TRBV28
J: TRBJ2-7
size: NA
D: NA
CDR3: CASSSAEFLNYEQYF
DNA: TGTGCCAGCAGTTCAGCGGAGTTCCTCAACTACGAGCAGTACTTC

V: TRBV11-2
J: TRBJ1-5
size: few
D: NA
CDR3: CASSFVANSNQPQHF
DNA: TGTGCCAGCAGCTTCGTGGCAAATAGCAATCAGCCCCAGCATTTT

V: TRBV27
J: TRBJ2-5
size: few
D: NA
CDR3: CAQSPGRETQYF
DNA: TGTGCCCAAAGTCCGGGGCGAGAGACCCAGTACTTC

V: TRBV2
J: TRBJ2-5
size: NA
D: NA
CDR3: CASTEKKETQYF
DNA: TGTGCCAGCACGGAAAAAAAGGAGACCCAGTACTTC

V: TRBV20-1
J: TRBJ2-1
size: few
D: NA
CDR3: CSASVYNEQFF
DNA: TGCAGTGCTAGTGTCTACAATGAGCAGTTCTTC

V: TRBV20-1
J: TRBJ2-6
size: NA
D: NA
CDR3: CSASVAFAGGANVLTF
DNA: TGCAGTGCTAGTGTCGCGTTCGCGGGGGGGGCCAACGTCCTGACTTTC

V: TRBV7-3
J: TRBJ2-1
size: NA
D: NA
CDR3: CASSLEAVNEQFF
DNA: TGTGCCAGCAGCTTAGAGGCAGTCAATGAGCAGTTCTTC

V: TRBV6-1
J: TRBJ2-3
size: few
D: TRBD1
CDR3: CASSESRGRFGDTQYF
DNA: TGTGCCAGCAGTGAAAGCAGGGGGCGCTTCGGAGATACGCAGTATTTT

V: TRBV7-8
J: TRBJ2-7
size: NA
D: TRBD1
CDR3: CASSSDRGLPYEQYF
DNA: TGTGCCAGCAGCTCCGACAGGGGTCTACCTTACGAGCAGTACTTC

V: TRBV27
J: TRBJ1-1
size: NA
D: NA
CDR3: CASSLSEIPRTEAFF
DNA: TGTGCCAGCAGTTTATCGGAAATCCCGCGGACTGAAGCTTTCTTT

V: TRBV11-2
J: TRBJ1-2
size: few
D: NA
CDR3: CASSLGLAGVYGYTF
DNA: TGTGCCAGCAGCTTAGGGCTAGCAGGGGTCTATGGCTACACCTTC

V: TRBV15
J: TRBJ2-3
size: few
D: NA
CDR3: CATSRDKEDGRGTDTQYF
DNA: TGTGCCACCAGCAGAGATAAAGAAGACGGGAGAGGCACAGATACGCAGTATTTT

V: TRBV5-1
J: TRBJ2-1
size: many
D: TRBD1
CDR3: CASSPGQGAYNEQFF
DNA: TGTGCCAGCAGTCCGGGACAGGGGGCTTACAATGAGCAGTTCTTC

V: TRBV19
J: TRBJ2-7
size: few
D: TRBD1
CDR3: CASSMKGTASYEQYF
DNA: TGTGCCAGTAGTATGAAGGGGACAGCCTCCTACGAGCAGTACTTC

V: TRBV10-2
J: TRBJ2-1
size: NA
D: NA
CDR3: CASSELYNEQFF
DNA: TGCGCCAGCAGTGAGTTGTACAATGAGCAGTTCTTC

V: TRBV28
J: TRBJ1-2
size: NA
D: NA
CDR3: CASSLRPGGGYTF
DNA: TGTGCCAGCAGTTTACGGCCCGGGGGGGGCTACACCTTC

V: TRBV20-1
J: TRBJ2-3
size: NA
D: NA
CDR3: CSPERGDTQYF
DNA: TGCAGTCCTGAACGGGGAGATACGCAGTATTTT

V: TRBV5-1
J: TRBJ1-1
size: NA
D: NA
CDR3: CASSLVGSEAFF
DNA: TGCGCCAGCAGCTTGGTGGGGTCTGAAGCTTTCTTT

V: TRBV11-2
J: TRBJ2-1
size: few
D: NA
CDR3: CASSLDWADYEQFF
DNA: TGTGCCAGCAGCTTAGATTGGGCAGATTATGAGCAGTTCTTC

V: TRBV2
J: TRBJ2-1
size: few
D: TRBD1
CDR3: CASRYDREFF
DNA: TGTGCCAGCAGGTATGACAGGGAGTTCTTC

V: TRBV3-1
J: TRBJ2-3
size: NA
D: NA
CDR3: CASSPQIWRLDTDTQYF
DNA: TGTGCCAGCAGCCCGCAGATTTGGCGGTTGGACACAGATACGCAGTATTTT

V: TRBV5-6
J: TRBJ2-7
size: NA
D: NA
CDR3: CAMSPGVHVFEQYF
DNA: TGTGCCATGAGCCCTGGGGTACACGTCTTCGAGCAGTACTTC

V: TRBV20-1
J: TRBJ2-2
size: NA
D: NA
CDR3: CSARDNYRVKGELFF
DNA: TGCAGTGCTAGAGACAATTACAGGGTAAAGGGGGAGCTGTTTTTT

V: TRBV5-1
J: TRBJ2-1
size: NA
D: TRBD2
CDR3: CASSLAGLAVGNEQFF
DNA: TGCGCCAGCAGCTTGGCCGGACTAGCCGTGGGTAATGAGCAGTTCTTC

V: TRBV29-1
J: TRBJ2-1
size: NA
D: TRBD2
CDR3: CSVGFAGGIYNEQFF
DNA: TGCAGCGTTGGGTTTGCGGGAGGCATCTACAATGAGCAGTTCTTC

V: TRBV7-2
J: TRBJ2-7
size: many
D: NA
CDR3: CASSLGGRYEQYF
DNA: TGTGCCAGCAGCTTAGGAGGGCGGTACGAGCAGTACTTC

V: TRBV20-1
J: TRBJ2-7
size: NA
D: NA
CDR3: CSASARGESSYEQYF
DNA: TGCAGTGCTAGTGCCAGGGGGGAAAGCTCCTACGAGCAGTACTTC

V: TRBV28
J: TRBJ2-5
size: few
D: NA
CDR3: CASSSPGEETQYF
DNA: TGTGCCAGCAGTAGTCCAGGGGAAGAGACCCAGTACTTC

V: TRBV4-1
J: TRBJ2-7
size: few
D: NA
CDR3: CASSQGIVAPKYF
DNA: TGCGCCAGCAGCCAAGGAATCGTAGCGCCTAAGTACTTC

V: TRBV6-1
J: TRBJ2-7
size: few
D: TRBD2
CDR3: CASSEGLANTYEQYF
DNA: TGTGCCAGCAGTGAAGGACTAGCGAATACCTACGAGCAGTACTTC

V: TRBV12-3/TRBV12-4
J: TRBJ2-5
size: few
D: TRBD2
CDR3: CASSTPRSSGGGETQYF
DNA: TGTGCCAGCAGCACCCCTCGGTCGAGCGGGGGTGGAGAGACCCAGTACTTC

V: TRBV5-4
J: TRBJ2-3
size: NA
D: TRBD2
CDR3: CASSLVPSGRATDTQYF
DNA: TGTGCCAGCAGCTTGGTCCCTAGCGGGAGGGCCACGGATACGCAGTATTTT

V: TRBV4-3
J: TRBJ1-1
size: few
D: NA
CDR3: CASSQMGQLGGTEAFF
DNA: TGCGCCAGCAGCCAAATGGGACAACTGGGAGGAACTGAAGCTTTCTTT

V: TRBV20-1
J: TRBJ2-5
size: few
D: TRBD2
CDR3: CSAASGREETQYF
DNA: TGCAGTGCTGCTAGCGGGAGGGAAGAGACCCAGTACTTC

V: TRBV5-4
J: TRBJ2-2
size: NA
D: TRBD2
CDR3: CASSPEGLAGVRELFF
DNA: TGTGCCAGCAGCCCTGAGGGACTAGCGGGAGTTAGGGAGCTGTTTTTT

V: TRBV9
J: TRBJ2-7
size: few
D: TRBD2
CDR3: CASSPAGLAGYEQYF
DNA: TGTGCCAGCAGCCCAGCGGGACTAGCGGGATACGAGCAGTACTTC

V: TRBV9
J: TRBJ2-5
size: few
D: NA
CDR3: CASSGRQSETQYF
DNA: TGTGCCAGCAGCGGCCGACAGTCCGAGACCCAGTACTTC

V: TRBV7-2
J: TRBJ2-5
size: few
D: NA
CDR3: CASSLTREFVFQETQYF
DNA: TGTGCCAGCAGCTTAACCAGGGAATTCGTCTTCCAAGAGACCCAGTACTTC

V: TRBV4-3
J: TRBJ1-2
size: NA
D: NA
CDR3: CASSQEEGRGYTF
DNA: TGCGCCAGCAGCCAAGAGGAGGGTAGAGGCTACACCTTC

V: TRBV11-3
J: TRBJ2-5
size: few
D: NA
CDR3: CASSLGGERETQYF
DNA: TGTGCCAGCAGCTTAGGAGGGGAAAGGGAGACCCAGTACTTC

V: TRBV11-1
J: TRBJ2-5
size: NA
D: NA
CDR3: CASSLKSGETQYF
DNA: TGTGCCAGCAGCTTAAAGAGCGGAGAGACCCAGTACTTC

V: TRBV12-3/TRBV12-4
J: TRBJ2-1
size: few
D: NA
CDR3: CASIYGSGSYNEQFF
DNA: TGTGCCAGCATCTACGGGAGTGGCTCCTACAATGAGCAGTTCTTC

V: TRBV7-3
J: TRBJ2-1
size: few
D: NA
CDR3: CASTPDGGGGHNEQFF
DNA: TGTGCCAGCACCCCTGACGGAGGCGGAGGGCACAATGAGCAGTTCTTC

V: TRBV7-9
J: TRBJ2-5
size: NA
D: TRBD1
CDR3: CASSQLLTGWETQYF
DNA: TGTGCCAGCAGCCAACTATTGACAGGGTGGGAGACCCAGTACTTC

V: TRBV20-1
J: TRBJ1-2
size: NA
D: NA
CDR3: CSASYRVYGYTF
DNA: TGCAGTGCTAGCTACAGGGTCTATGGCTACACCTTC

V: TRBV4-3
J: TRBJ1-2
size: few
D: NA
CDR3: CASSQDYGSGYTF
DNA: TGCGCCAGCAGCCAAGATTATGGCAGCGGCTACACCTTC

V: TRBV20-1
J: TRBJ2-3
size: few
D: NA
CDR3: CSVWTQYTDTQYF
DNA: TGCAGTGTATGGACCCAGTACACAGATACGCAGTATTTT

V: TRBV27
J: TRBJ2-5
size: NA
D: NA
CDR3: CASSLFSSTQETQYF
DNA: TGTGCCAGCAGTTTATTTTCCTCAACGCAAGAGACCCAGTACTTC

V: TRBV12-3/TRBV12-4
J: TRBJ2-1
size: NA
D: TRBD2
CDR3: CASSYSGRMSEQFF
DNA: TGTGCCAGCAGCTATAGCGGGAGAATGAGCGAGCAGTTCTTC

V: TRBV20-1
J: TRBJ1-2
size: NA
D: NA
CDR3: CSAFSRGWGGYTF
DNA: TGCAGTGCTTTCTCTCGGGGGTGGGGTGGCTACACCTTC

V: TRBV12-5
J: TRBJ2-4
size: NA
D: NA
CDR3: CASGPLSQAVKNIQYF
DNA: TGTGCTAGTGGTCCTCTCAGCCAAGCGGTCAAAAACATTCAGTACTTC

V: TRBV12-3/TRBV12-4
J: TRBJ2-1
size: few
D: TRBD2
CDR3: CASSFVLAGGEQFF
DNA: TGTGCCAGCAGTTTTGTCCTAGCGGGAGGAGAGCAGTTCTTC

V: TRBV10-2
J: TRBJ2-7
size: NA
D: TRBD2
CDR3: CASTRTSGTYEQYF
DNA: TGCGCCAGCACTCGGACTAGCGGGACCTACGAGCAGTACTTC

V: TRBV6-2/TRBV6-3
J: TRBJ2-7
size: few
D: TRBD2
CDR3: CASPRGSGRLYEQYF
DNA: TGTGCCAGCCCAAGGGGGAGCGGGAGGCTATACGAGCAGTACTTC

V: TRBV5-1
J: TRBJ2-7
size: few
D: NA
CDR3: CASSSDWEQYF
DNA: TGCGCCAGCAGCTCCGATTGGGAGCAGTACTTC